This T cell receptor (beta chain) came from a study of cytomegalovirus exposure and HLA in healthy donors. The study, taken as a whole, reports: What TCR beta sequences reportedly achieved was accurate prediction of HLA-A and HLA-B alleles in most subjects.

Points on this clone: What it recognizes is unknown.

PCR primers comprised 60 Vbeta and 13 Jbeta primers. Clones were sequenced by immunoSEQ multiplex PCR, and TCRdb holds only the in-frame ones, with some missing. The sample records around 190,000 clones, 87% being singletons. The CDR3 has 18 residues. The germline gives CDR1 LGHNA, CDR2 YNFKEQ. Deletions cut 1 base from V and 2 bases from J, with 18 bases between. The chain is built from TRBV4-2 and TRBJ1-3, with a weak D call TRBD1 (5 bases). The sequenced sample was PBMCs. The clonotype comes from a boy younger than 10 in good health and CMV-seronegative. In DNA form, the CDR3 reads TGTGCCAGCAGCCAAGGAAGACAGACCTTAACTCCTGGAAACACCATATATTTT. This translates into CASSQGRQTLTPGNTIYF.